These 6 T cell receptor beta chains were sequenced from one sample in a study of blood T cell repertoires in COVID-19. The assay was immunoSEQ multiplex PCR, and TCRdb's table has in-frame clones only and misses some. The sample yields around 150,000 clones, approximately 83% seen once. The specimen was peripheral blood. The receptors here all came from a man between 60 and 75 years old with acute or convalescent COVID-19.

The chain combines TRBV29-1 with TRBJ2-7; D unresolved. The V gene's germline CDR1 is SQVTM and CDR2 ANQGSEA. The CDR3 loop spans 13 amino acids. The ends were cut back, 3 bases at V and 0 bases at J, with 9 bases in the middle. The CDR3 protein is CSVESSSSYEQYF. The DNA for the CDR3 is TGCAGCGTTGAGAGTAGCAGCTCCTACGAGCAGTACTTC.

This chain uses TRBV4-2 with TRBJ2-6; TRBD2 might be the D (6 bases). CDR3 size: 17 residues. Deletions cut 1 base from V and 2 bases from J, with 12 bases between. Germline assignment: CDR1 LGHNA and CDR2 YNFKEQ. CDR3 DNA: TGTGCCAGCAGCCAAGCCGAGGGGAGGCCTGGGGCCAACGTCCTGACTTTC. Translated, it gives CASSQAEGRPGANVLTF.

The rearrangement joins TRBV5-1 to TRBJ2-6, with 9 bases aligning to TRBD1. This CDR3 is 19 amino acids long. Germline V gene lookup returns CDR1 SGHRS and CDR2 YFSETQ. The trim removed 2 bases at V and 0 bases at J, leaving 9 bases unmatched. The CDR3 is CASSLRPGQGLSGANVLTF. CDR3 DNA sequence: TGCGCCAGCAGCTTAAGACCGGGACAGGGACTCTCTGGGGCCAACGTCCTGACTTTC. Combining the CDR3 with reference TRBV5-1 and TRBJ2-6 gives the whole variable domain KAGVTQTPRYLIKTRGQQVTLSCSPISGHRSVSWYQQTPGQGLQFLFEYFSETQRNKGNFPGRFSGRQFSNSRSEMNVSTLELGDSALYLCASSLRPGQGLSGANVLTFGAGSRLTVL.

The rearrangement joins TRBV28 to TRBJ1-4; 10 nucleotides match TRBD1. The CDR3 loop spans 14 amino acids. V dropped 6 bases and J dropped 8; count of bases not matched to a gene: 6. The germline gives CDR1 MDHEN, CDR2 SYDVKM. The CDR3 here is CASRPGQGWEKLFF. DNA of the CDR3: TGTGCCAGCAGGCCGGGACAGGGGTGGGAAAAACTGTTTTTT.

The table lists this clone with a count of one. The chain links TRBV6-5 to TRBJ2-7; 13 nucleotides agree with TRBD2. V lost 1 base and J lost 5; bases outside the gene matches: 5. The CDR3 loop spans 16 amino acids. The germline gives CDR1 MNHEY, CDR2 SVGAGI. Written as DNA, the CDR3 is TGTGCCAGCAGTTACTTGAGGACTAGCGGGAGAGACGAGCAGTACTTC. This sequence encodes CASSYLRTSGRDEQYF.

The chain is built from TRBV4-1 and TRBJ2-7; 7 bases align to TRBD2. The germline CDR1 and CDR2 sequences are MGHRA and YSYEKL. CDR3 size: 19 residues. The J segment lost 6 bases and the V segment lost 2 bases, leaving 22 bases of the junction unmatched. The CDR3 here is CASSQSNPSGGPRAVEQYF. Written as DNA, the CDR3 is TGCGCCAGCAGCCAATCGAACCCTAGCGGCGGACCCCGCGCCGTCGAGCAGTACTTC.